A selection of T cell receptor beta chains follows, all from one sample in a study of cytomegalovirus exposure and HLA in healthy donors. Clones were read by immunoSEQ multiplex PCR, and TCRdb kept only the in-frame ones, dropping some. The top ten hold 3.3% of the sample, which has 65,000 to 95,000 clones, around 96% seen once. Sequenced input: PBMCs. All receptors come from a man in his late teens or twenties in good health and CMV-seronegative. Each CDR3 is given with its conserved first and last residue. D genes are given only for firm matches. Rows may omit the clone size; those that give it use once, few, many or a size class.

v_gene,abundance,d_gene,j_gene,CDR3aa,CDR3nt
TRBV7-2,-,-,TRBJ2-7,CASSPGGQMTYEQYF,TGTGCCAGCAGCCCTGGCGGACAAATGACCTACGAGCAGTACTTC
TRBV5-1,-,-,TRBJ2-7,CASGAGYEQYF,TGCGCCAGCGGGGCGGGGTACGAGCAGTACTTC
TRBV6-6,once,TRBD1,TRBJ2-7,CASSWQGDSYEQYF,TGTGCCAGCAGTTGGCAGGGGGACTCCTACGAGCAGTACTTC
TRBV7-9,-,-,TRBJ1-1,CASSLVWGQNTEAFF,TGTGCCAGCAGCTTAGTGTGGGGGCAGAACACTGAAGCTTTCTTT
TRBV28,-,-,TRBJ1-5,CATNGVGSSQPQHF,TGTGCCACCAACGGGGTAGGATCCAGTCAGCCCCAGCATTTT
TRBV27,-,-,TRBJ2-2,CASSRQVWNTGELFF,TGTGCCAGCAGCCGACAGGTGTGGAACACCGGGGAGCTGTTTTTT
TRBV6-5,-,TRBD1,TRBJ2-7,CASSPGTGGSYEQYF,TGTGCCAGCAGTCCAGGGACAGGAGGGAGCTACGAGCAGTACTTC
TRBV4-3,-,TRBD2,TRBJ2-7,CASSQLGGTYEQYF,TGCGCCAGCAGCCAATTGGGAGGGACCTACGAGCAGTACTTC
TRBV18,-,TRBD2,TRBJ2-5,CASSPLAGAQETQYF,TGTGCCAGCTCACCCCTAGCGGGGGCCCAAGAGACCCAGTACTTC
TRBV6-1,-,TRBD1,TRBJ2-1,CASSATIQGLYNEQFF,TGTGCCAGCAGTGCTACTATACAGGGGTTGTACAATGAGCAGTTCTTC
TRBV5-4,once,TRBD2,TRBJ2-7,CASSPSWGGASYEQYF,TGTGCCAGCAGCCCCTCTTGGGGGGGTGCCTCCTACGAGCAGTACTTC
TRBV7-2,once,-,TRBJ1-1,CASSSFPAGGMNTEAFF,TGTGCCAGCAGCTCCTTCCCGGCTGGGGGGATGAACACTGAAGCTTTCTTT
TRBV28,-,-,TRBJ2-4,CASSPRGRGEAKNIQYF,TGTGCCAGCAGTCCCAGGGGACGGGGGGAAGCCAAAAACATTCAGTACTTC
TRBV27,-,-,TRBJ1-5,CASSLSRVMNQPQHF,TGTGCCAGCAGTTTGAGCAGGGTAATGAATCAGCCCCAGCATTTT
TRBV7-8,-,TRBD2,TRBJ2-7,CASSSSGLASEQYF,TGTGCCAGCAGCTCCTCGGGACTAGCGAGCGAGCAGTACTTC
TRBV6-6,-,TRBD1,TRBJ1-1,CASSGQGPTEAFF,TGTGCCAGCTCGGGACAGGGACCCACTGAAGCTTTCTTT
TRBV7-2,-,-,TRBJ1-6,CASSPMEPKTNSPLHF,TGTGCCAGCAGCCCCATGGAGCCGAAGACCAATTCACCCCTCCACTTT
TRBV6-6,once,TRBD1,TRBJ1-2,CASSYEGQVFYGYTF,TGTGCCAGCAGTTACGAAGGACAGGTCTTTTATGGCTACACCTTC
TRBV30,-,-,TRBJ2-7,CAWEAGGLSYEQYF,TGTGCCTGGGAAGCCGGTGGACTCTCCTACGAGCAGTACTTC
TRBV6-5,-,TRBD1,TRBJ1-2,CASSLTGGNGYTF,TGTGCCAGCAGTCTGACAGGGGGTAACGGCTACACCTTC
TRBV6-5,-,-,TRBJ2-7,CASSYGRGNHEQYF,TGTGCCAGCAGTTACGGTAGGGGGAACCACGAGCAGTACTTC
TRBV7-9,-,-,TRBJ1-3,CASSLAQGNTIYF,TGTGCCAGCAGCTTAGCCCAGGGTAACACCATATATTTT
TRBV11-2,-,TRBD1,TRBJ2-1,CASSSYRGATYNEQFF,TGTGCCAGCAGCAGTTACAGGGGCGCTACCTACAATGAGCAGTTCTTC
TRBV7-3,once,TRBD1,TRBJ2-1,CASSIRLGQDPSEQFF,TGTGCCAGCAGCATCCGTTTAGGACAGGACCCTTCCGAGCAGTTCTTC
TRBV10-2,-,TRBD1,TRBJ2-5,CATGGQGVEETQYF,TGCGCCACAGGGGGACAGGGAGTGGAAGAGACCCAGTACTTC
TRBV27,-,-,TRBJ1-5,CASSRSDNQPQHF,TGTGCCAGCAGTCGGAGTGACAATCAGCCCCAGCATTTT
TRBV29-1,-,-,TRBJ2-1,CSVQGTSAGYNEQFF,TGCAGCGTGCAAGGGACCTCGGCGGGGTACAATGAGCAGTTCTTC
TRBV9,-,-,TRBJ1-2,CASSSLWSSNYGYTF,TGTGCCAGCAGCTCCCTATGGAGCAGTAACTATGGCTACACCTTC
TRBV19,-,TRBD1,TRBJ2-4,CASSFRTGAQNIQYF,TGTGCCAGTAGTTTCAGGACAGGGGCCCAAAACATTCAGTACTTC
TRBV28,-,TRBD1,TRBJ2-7,CASSHWGQGGYEQYF,TGTGCCAGCAGTCACTGGGGACAGGGAGGCTACGAGCAGTACTTC
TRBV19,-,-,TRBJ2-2,CASSTHTGDYTGELFF,TGTGCCAGTAGTACCCATACAGGGGACTACACCGGGGAGCTGTTTTTT
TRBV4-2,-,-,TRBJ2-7,CASSQDLAGQLYEQYF,TGTGCCAGCAGCCAAGATTTGGCCGGACAGCTCTACGAGCAGTACTTC
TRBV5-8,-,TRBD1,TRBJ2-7,CASSRDRVPYEQYF,TGTGCCAGCAGCCGGGACAGGGTCCCCTACGAGCAGTACTTC
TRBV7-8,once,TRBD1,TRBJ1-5,CASSSGQGASQPQHF,TGTGCCAGCAGTTCGGGACAGGGGGCTTCTCAGCCCCAGCATTTT
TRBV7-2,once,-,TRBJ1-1,CASSLAEGTEAFF,TGTGCCAGCAGCTTAGCGGAGGGCACTGAAGCTTTCTTT
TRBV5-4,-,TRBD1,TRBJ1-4,CASSQTRGQSPNEKLFF,TGTGCCAGCAGCCAAACGAGGGGACAGAGCCCTAATGAAAAACTGTTTTTT
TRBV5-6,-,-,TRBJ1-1,CASSLGRRMNTEAFF,TGTGCCAGCAGCTTGGGGAGGAGAATGAACACTGAAGCTTTCTTT
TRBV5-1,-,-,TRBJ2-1,CASSLTNYEEQFF,TGCGCCAGCAGCTTAACTAATTACGAAGAGCAGTTCTTC
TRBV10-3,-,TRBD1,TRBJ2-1,CATEGQNNEQFF,TGTGCCACCGAGGGACAGAACAATGAGCAGTTCTTC
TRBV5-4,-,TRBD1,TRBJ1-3,CASTNTGGAGGNTIYF,TGTGCCAGCACAAATACAGGGGGCGCGGGTGGAAACACCATATATTTT
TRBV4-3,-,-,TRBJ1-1,CASSQWVGQISNTEAFF,TGCGCCAGCAGCCAGTGGGTAGGACAGATATCGAACACTGAAGCTTTCTTT
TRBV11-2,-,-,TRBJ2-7,CASSLGRVYEQYF,TGTGCCAGCAGCTTAGGTAGAGTCTACGAGCAGTACTTC
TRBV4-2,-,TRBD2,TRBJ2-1,CASSQDPASGALNEQFF,TGTGCCAGCAGCCAAGATCCCGCTAGCGGGGCCTTGAATGAGCAGTTCTTC